This is a list of T cell receptor beta chains from one sample in a study of T-cell reconstitution after alpha-beta-depleted transplantation in children. Each CDR3 protein gets one entry after TCRdb re-called the PCR reads with MiXCR. Of 480,000 or so distinct CDR3 sequences in the sample, 10% are singletons; the top ten hold 2% to 2.5%. This specimen consisted of PBMCs, obtained before TCRalphabeta/CD19-depleted stem cell transplant. The source is a child under 10 years old with inherited bone marrow failure, due to receive a stem cell transplant. CDR3s include the opening cysteine and the closing phenylalanine or tryptophan. Each record gives: V gene, CDR3 protein.

TRBV5-1,CASSFYSGGGYEQYF
TRBV27,CASRKWDRVGSGGTDTQYF
TRBV12-3/TRBV12-4,CASSLSSGQGKFF
TRBV4-3,CASSQERGPYEQYF
TRBV7-8,CASSLAGGKVFF
TRBV10-3,CAISEWTLGGYGYTF
TRBV2,CASSGTSGRRAYEQYF
TRBV27,CASSLRGHGVNTIYF
TRBV20-1,CSASRLAGSTGELFF
TRBV29-1,CSVEADPIRLSYNEQFF
TRBV4-1,CASSQGPGLAGRGSGELFF
TRBV20-1,CSASIIVNEKLFF
TRBV6-2/TRBV6-3,CASRPLVWEGHTGELFF